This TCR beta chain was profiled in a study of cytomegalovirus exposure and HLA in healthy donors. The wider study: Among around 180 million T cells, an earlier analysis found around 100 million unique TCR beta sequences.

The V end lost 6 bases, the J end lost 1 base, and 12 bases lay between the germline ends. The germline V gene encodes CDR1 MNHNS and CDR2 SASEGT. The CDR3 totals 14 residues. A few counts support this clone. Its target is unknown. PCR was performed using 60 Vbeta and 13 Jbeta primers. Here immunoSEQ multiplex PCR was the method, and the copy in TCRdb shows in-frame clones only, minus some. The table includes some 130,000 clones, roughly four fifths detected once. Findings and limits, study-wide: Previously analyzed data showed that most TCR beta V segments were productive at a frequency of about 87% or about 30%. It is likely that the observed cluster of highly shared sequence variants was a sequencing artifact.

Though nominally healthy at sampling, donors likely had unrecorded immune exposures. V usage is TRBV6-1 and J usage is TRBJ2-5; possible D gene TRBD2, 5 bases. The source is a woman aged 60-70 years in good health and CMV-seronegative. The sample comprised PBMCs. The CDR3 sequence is CASRWRAPQETQYF. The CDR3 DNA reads TGTGCCAGCAGGTGGCGGGCACCCCAAGAGACCCAGTACTTC.